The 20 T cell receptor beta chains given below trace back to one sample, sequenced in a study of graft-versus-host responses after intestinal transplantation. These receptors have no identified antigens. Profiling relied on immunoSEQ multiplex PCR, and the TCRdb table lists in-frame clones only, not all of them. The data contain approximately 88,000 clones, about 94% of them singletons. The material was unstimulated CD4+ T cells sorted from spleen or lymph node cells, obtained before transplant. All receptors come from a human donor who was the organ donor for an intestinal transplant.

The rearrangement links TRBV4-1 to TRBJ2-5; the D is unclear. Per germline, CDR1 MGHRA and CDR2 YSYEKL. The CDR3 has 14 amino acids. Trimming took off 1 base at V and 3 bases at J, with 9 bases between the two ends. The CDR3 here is CASSQVQRKETQYF. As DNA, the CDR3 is TGCGCCAGCAGCCAAGTCCAGCGCAAAGAGACCCAGTACTTC.

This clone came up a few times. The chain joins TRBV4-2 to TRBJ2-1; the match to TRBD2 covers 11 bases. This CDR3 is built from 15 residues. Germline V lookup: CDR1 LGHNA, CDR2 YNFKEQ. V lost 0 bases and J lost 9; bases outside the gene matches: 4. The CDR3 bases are TGTGCCAGCAGCCAAGACCTAGCGGGGGGTCGTGAGCAGTTCTTC. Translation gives CASSQDLAGGREQFF.

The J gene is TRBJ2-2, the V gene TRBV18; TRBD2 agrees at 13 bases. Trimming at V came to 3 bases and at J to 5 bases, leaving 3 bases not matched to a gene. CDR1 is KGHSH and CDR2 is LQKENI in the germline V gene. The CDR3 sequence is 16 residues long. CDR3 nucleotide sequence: TGTGCCAGCTCACCCGGACTAGCGGGGGAGACCGGGGAGCTGTTTTTT. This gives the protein CASSPGLAGETGELFF.

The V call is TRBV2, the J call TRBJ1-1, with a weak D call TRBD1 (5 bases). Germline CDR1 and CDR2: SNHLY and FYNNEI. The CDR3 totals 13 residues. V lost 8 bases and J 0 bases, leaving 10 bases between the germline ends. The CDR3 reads CASAQGLNTEAFF. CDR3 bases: TGTGCCAGCGCCCAGGGATTGAACACTGAAGCTTTCTTT.

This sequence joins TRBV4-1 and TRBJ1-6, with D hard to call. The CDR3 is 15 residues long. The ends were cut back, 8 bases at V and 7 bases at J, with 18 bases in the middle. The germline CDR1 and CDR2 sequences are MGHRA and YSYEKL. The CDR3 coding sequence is TGCGCCAGCTCCACGCCACTCCTGAGCAATTCACCCCTCCACTTT. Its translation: CASSTPLLSNSPLHF.

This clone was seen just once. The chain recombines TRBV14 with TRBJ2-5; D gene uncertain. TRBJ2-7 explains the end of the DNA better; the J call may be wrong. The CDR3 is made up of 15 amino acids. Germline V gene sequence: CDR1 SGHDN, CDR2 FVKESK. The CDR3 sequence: CASSPVDAASYEQYF. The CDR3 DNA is TGTGCCAGCAGCCCCGTCGACGCGGCAAGCTACGAGCAGTACTTC.

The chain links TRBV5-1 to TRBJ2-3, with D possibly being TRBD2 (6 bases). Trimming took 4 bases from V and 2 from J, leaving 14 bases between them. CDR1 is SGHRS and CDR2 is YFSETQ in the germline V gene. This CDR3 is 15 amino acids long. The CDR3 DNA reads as TGCGCCAGCAGCGGGACCGGGACTTTCACAGATACGCAGTATTTT. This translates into CASSGTGTFTDTQYF.

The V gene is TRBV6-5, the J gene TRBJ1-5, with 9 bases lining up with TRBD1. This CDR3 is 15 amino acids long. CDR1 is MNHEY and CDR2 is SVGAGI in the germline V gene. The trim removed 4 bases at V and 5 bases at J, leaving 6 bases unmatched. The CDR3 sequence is CASSSLTGGYQPQHF. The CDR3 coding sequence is TGTGCCAGCAGTTCACTGACAGGGGGGTATCAGCCCCAGCATTTT.

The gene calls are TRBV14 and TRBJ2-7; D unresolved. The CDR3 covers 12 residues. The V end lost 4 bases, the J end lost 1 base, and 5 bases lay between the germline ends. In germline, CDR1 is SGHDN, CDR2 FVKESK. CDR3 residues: CASSLFSYEQYF. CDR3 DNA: TGTGCCAGCAGCCTTTTTTCCTACGAGCAGTACTTC.

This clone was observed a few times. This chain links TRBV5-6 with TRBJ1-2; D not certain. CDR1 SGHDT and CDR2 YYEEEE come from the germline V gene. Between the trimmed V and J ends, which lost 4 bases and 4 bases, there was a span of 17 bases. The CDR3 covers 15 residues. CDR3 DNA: TGTGCCAGCAGCATACTGGGAGCAATGCCCTATGGCTACACCTTC. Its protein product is CASSILGAMPYGYTF.

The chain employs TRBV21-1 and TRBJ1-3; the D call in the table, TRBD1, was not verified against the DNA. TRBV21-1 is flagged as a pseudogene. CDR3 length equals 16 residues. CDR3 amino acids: CASSGDRADSGNTIYF. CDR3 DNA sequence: TGTGCCAGCAGCGGGGACAGGGCCGACTCTGGAAACACCATATATTTT.

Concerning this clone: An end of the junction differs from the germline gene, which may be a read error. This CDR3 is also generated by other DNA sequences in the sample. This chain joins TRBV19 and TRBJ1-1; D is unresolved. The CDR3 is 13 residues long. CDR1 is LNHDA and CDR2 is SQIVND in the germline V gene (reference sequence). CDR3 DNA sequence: TGTGCCAGTCGGCGGGCCATGAACACTGAGGCTTTCTTT. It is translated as CASRRAMNTEAFF.

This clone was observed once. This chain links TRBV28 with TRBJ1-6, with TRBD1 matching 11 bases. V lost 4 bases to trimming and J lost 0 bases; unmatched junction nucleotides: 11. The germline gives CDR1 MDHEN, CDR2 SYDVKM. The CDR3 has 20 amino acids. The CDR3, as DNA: TGTGCCAGCAGTTCAACCACCCGGGACAGGGGGAGCTCCTATAATTCACCCCTCCACTTT. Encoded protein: CASSSTTRDRGSSYNSPLHF.

The CDR3 reads CASSYSGGSRETQYF. The CDR3 coding sequence is TGTGCCAGCAGTTACTCGGGGGGGTCGAGGGAGACCCAGTACTTC. The V gene is TRBV6-6, the J gene TRBJ2-5; 7 bases are shared with TRBD2. The germline V gene encodes CDR1 MNHNY and CDR2 SVGAGI (reference sequence). The V gene end was trimmed by 0 bases and the J gene end by 5 bases; junction bases not matched to a gene: 6. This CDR3 region has 15 residues.

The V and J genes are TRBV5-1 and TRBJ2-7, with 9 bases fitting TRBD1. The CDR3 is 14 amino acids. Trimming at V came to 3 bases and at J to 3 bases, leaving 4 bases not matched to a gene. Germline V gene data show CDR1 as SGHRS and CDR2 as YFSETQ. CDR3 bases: TGCGCCAGCAGCTCAGGGACAGGGATCTACGAGCAGTACTTC. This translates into CASSSGTGIYEQYF.

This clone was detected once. The CDR3 coding sequence is TGTGCCAGCAGCAACAGGATAAACACCGGGGAGCTGTTTTTT. Its protein product is CASSNRINTGELFF. The V gene is TRBV11-2, the J gene TRBJ2-2; D possibly corresponds to TRBD1 (5 bases). V was cut by 5 bases and J by 2 bases, with 9 bases left in between. The germline gives CDR1 SGHAT, CDR2 FQNNGV. This CDR3 is 14 amino acids long.

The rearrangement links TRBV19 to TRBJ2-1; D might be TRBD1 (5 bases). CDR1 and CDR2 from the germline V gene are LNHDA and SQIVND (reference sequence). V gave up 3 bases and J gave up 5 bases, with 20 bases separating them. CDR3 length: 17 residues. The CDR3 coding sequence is TGTGCCAGTAGTATCGTTCGGAGCCAGGGCAGAGACAATGAGCAGTTCTTC. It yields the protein CASSIVRSQGRDNEQFF.

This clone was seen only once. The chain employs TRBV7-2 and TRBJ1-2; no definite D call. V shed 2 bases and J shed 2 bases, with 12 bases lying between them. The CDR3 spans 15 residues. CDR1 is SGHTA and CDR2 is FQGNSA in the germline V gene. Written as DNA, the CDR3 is TGTGCCAGCAGCTTATATAATGTTGAAAACTATGGCTACACCTTC. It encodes CASSLYNVENYGYTF.

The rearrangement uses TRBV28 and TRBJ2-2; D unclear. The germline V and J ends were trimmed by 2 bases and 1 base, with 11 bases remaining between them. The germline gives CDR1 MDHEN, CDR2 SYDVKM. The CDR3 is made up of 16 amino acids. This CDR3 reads CASSLAGQVNTGELFF. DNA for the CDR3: TGTGCCAGCAGTTTAGCCGGGCAGGTGAACACCGGGGAGCTGTTTTTT.

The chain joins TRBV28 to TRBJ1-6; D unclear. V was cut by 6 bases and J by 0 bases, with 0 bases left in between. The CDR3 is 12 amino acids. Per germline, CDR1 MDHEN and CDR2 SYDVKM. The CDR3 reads CASSSYNSPLHF. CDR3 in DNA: TGTGCCAGCAGCTCCTATAATTCACCCCTCCACTTT.